The 6 T cell receptor beta chains reported below all come from one sample, sequenced in a study of CD8+ T cells in alopecia areata. TCR sequencing used cDNA made by reverse transcription of extracted RNA. Sequencing was performed with immunoSEQ multiplex PCR; in TCRdb, only in-frame clones are kept and a portion is missing. The data hold under 110,000 clones, with just under 60% observed a single time. The treatment is: oral pan-JAK inhibitor, 5-10 mg twice daily. The sequencing used CD8+ T cells sorted from blood, collected at approximately week 56, from a patient treated with tofacitinib. These receptors were obtained from a human donor with alopecia areata.

V gene TRBV7-9 combines with J gene TRBJ1-1, with D maybe TRBD1 (5 bases). V shed 1 base and J shed 4 bases, with 10 bases lying between them. The CDR3 is 14 amino acids. Germline CDR1 reads SEHNR; CDR2 reads FQNEAQ (reference sequence). In nucleotides, the CDR3 is TGTGCCAGCAGCTTAGGGGGCGCGGTCACTGAAGCTTTCTTT. As protein: CASSLGGAVTEAFF.

The chain has TRBV30 and TRBJ1-1; no reliable D call. V dropped 0 bases and J dropped 3 bases, with 8 bases sitting between them. Looked up from germline, CDR1 is GTSNPN and CDR2 is SVGIG (reference sequence). This CDR3 is built from 13 residues. The CDR3 DNA reads TGTGCCTGGAGTGTTGCTGGGTACACTGAAGCTTTCTTT. Translated, it gives CAWSVAGYTEAFF.

There are a few counts of this clone. The V and J genes are TRBV19 and TRBJ2-3, with no clear D. The CDR3 sequence is 18 residues long. V was shortened by 3 bases and J by 0 bases, with 19 bases between the two germline ends. Germline V lookup: CDR1 LNHDA, CDR2 SQIVND (reference sequence). The CDR3 reads CASSIRTTPTFSTDTQYF. As DNA, the CDR3 is TGTGCCAGTAGTATTAGGACGACCCCGACTTTCAGCACAGATACGCAGTATTTT. Variable domain in full (rest from reference TRBV19 and TRBJ2-3): DGGITQSPKYLFRKEGQNVTLSCEQNLNHDAMYWYRQDPGQGLRLIYYSQIVNDFQKGDIAEGYSVSREKKESFPLTVTSAQKNPTAFYLCASSIRTTPTFSTDTQYFGPGTRLTVL.

This clone was seen only a few times. The V call is TRBV23-1, the J call TRBJ2-7; TRBD1 matches 9 bases. TRBV23-1 is placed among ORFs of uncertain function. There are 14 residues in the CDR3. The trim removed 9 bases at V and 6 bases at J, leaving 12 bases unmatched. CDR3 protein: CASTKPGQGLEQYF. The DNA of the CDR3 is TGCGCCAGTACGAAGCCGGGACAGGGACTCGAGCAGTACTTC.

CDR3 bases: TGTGCCTGGAGCACAGGGGACGCTTCACCCCTCCACTTT. Amino acids: CAWSTGDASPLHF. The rearrangement uses TRBV30 and TRBJ1-6, with 7 positions matching TRBD1. The CDR3 sequence is 13 residues long. The trim removed 3 bases at V and 9 bases at J, leaving 5 bases unmatched. Germline assignment: CDR1 GTSNPN and CDR2 SVGIG (reference sequence).

The genes are TRBV15 and TRBJ1-2; D is perhaps TRBD1 (5 bases). CDR3 length: 15 amino acids. Trimming pared 0 bases from V and 4 bases from J, leaving 12 bases between. Per the germline V gene, CDR1 is LNHNV and CDR2 is YYDKDF (reference sequence). CDR3: CATSRDLGPTYGYTF. CDR3 nucleotides: TGTGCCACCAGCAGAGATTTGGGGCCGACCTATGGCTACACCTTC.